Each of the 23 T cell receptor beta chains below was sequenced from the same sample in a study of blood T cells in healthy people across ages. Next came a second PCR, run for about 7 to 12 cycles, which used a sample-barcoded 5' primer along with a J-beta primer mix. TCRdb analysed the 5' RACE reads with MiXCR anew, one entry per CDR3 protein. Of about 680,000 distinct CDR3 sequences in the sample, around 45% are singletons; the top ten hold around 32%. The sample taken for sequencing was blood. All receptors come from a woman aged 55-69 years in good health.

This clonotype was found a few times. The chain recombines TRBV6-2 or TRBV6-3 with TRBJ2-5, with D possibly being TRBD2 (6 bases). The CDR3 extends over 13 amino acids. The V gene's germline CDR1 is MNHEY and CDR2 SVGEGT. Trimming pared 7 bases from V and 5 bases from J, leaving 14 bases between. The CDR3 DNA sequence: TGTGCCAGCACCGATTCGACTAGGGAGACCCAGTACTTC. Residues: CASTDSTRETQYF.

This sequence joins TRBV6-5 and TRBJ2-1, with D hard to call. The germline CDR1 and CDR2 sequences are MNHEY and SVGAGI. CDR3 length equals 14 residues. V dropped 5 bases and J dropped 0 bases, with 8 bases sitting between them. The CDR3 nucleotides read TGTGCCAGCAGTCCCTCGTTCTCCTACAATGAGCAGTTCTTC. It encodes CASSPSFSYNEQFF.

The J gene is TRBJ2-5, the V gene TRBV4-1; a possible D gene is TRBD2 (6 bases). TRBJ2-7 matches the DNA end more closely, so the J call is doubtful. Per germline, CDR1 MGHRA and CDR2 YSYEKL. The CDR3 consists of 16 residues. The DNA for the CDR3 is TGCGCCAGCAGCCAAGGTGGTAGTAGCGGTTACTACGAGCAGTACTTC. It is translated as CASSQGGSSGYYEQYF.

The V call is TRBV20-1, the J call TRBJ2-2, with 10 bases that match TRBD2. With 2 bases clipped from V and 4 bases from J, the junction kept 10 bases outside the gene matches. The CDR3 has 17 amino acids. Germline V gives CDR1 DFQATT, CDR2 SNEGSKA (reference sequence). Here the CDR3 reads CSARFSGRPTGTGELFF. The CDR3, as DNA: TGCAGTGCTAGATTTAGCGGGAGGCCGACTGGCACCGGGGAGCTGTTTTTT.

J is TRBJ1-1 and V is TRBV20-1; 9 nucleotides agree with TRBD1. CDR3 length: 14 residues. Germline V gives CDR1 DFQATT, CDR2 SNEGSKA (reference sequence). The V segment lost 6 bases and the J segment 1 base; nucleotides outside the gene matches: 6. The CDR3 spells CSAGGTGPNTEAFF. As DNA, the CDR3 is TGCAGTGCCGGGGGGACAGGGCCGAACACTGAAGCTTTCTTT.

The chain employs TRBV7-3 and TRBJ2-7; 9 nucleotides match TRBD1. Germline trimming cut 1 base from V and 3 bases from J; bases unmatched to any gene: 4. The germline CDR1 and CDR2 sequences are SGHTA and FQGTGA. The CDR3 covers 15 residues. The CDR3 DNA reads TGTGCCAGCAGCTTAATGTGGGGACAGGGCTACGAGCAGTACTTC. Translating gives CASSLMWGQGYEQYF. The full variable domain, its missing parts supplied by reference TRBV7-3 and TRBJ2-7, is GAGVSQTPSNKVTEKGKYVELRCDPISGHTALYWYRQSLGQGPEFLIYFQGTGAADDSGLPNDRFFAVRPEGSVSTLKIQRTERGDSAVYLCASSLMWGQGYEQYFGPGTRLTVT.

This sequence joins TRBV5-6 and TRBJ2-3; perhaps TRBD2 as D (5 bases). The CDR3 runs to 15 residues. The germline CDR1 and CDR2 sequences are SGHDT and YYEEEE. The germline V and J ends were trimmed by 4 bases and 2 bases, with 14 bases remaining between them. CDR3 sequence (DNA): TGTGCCAGCAGCCCTCGAGGGCTTTACACAGATACGCAGTATTTT. Translation gives CASSPRGLYTDTQYF.

The chain employs TRBV20-1 and TRBJ2-6, with D perhaps matching TRBD1 (6 bases). The germline V gene encodes CDR1 DFQATT and CDR2 SNEGSKA (reference sequence). Deletions cut 3 bases from V and 2 bases from J, with 11 bases between. The CDR3 contains 15 residues. The DNA for the CDR3 is TGCAGTGCTAGCCTACAGGGAGCTGGGGCCAACGTCCTGACTTTC. Its protein is CSASLQGAGANVLTF.

The chain carries TRBV5-1 and TRBJ2-7; the match to TRBD2 covers 7 bases. The CDR3 is 14 residues long. V was pared by 1 base and J by 4 bases, with 5 bases of the junction left unmatched. Germline assignment: CDR1 SGHRS and CDR2 YFSETQ. Here the CDR3 reads CASSLTSEGYEQYF. The CDR3, as DNA: TGCGCCAGCAGCTTGACTAGCGAGGGGTACGAGCAGTACTTC.

This clonotype came up a few times. The chain recombines TRBV7-2 with TRBJ2-5; the match to TRBD1 covers 7 bases. V trimming: 5 bases; J trimming: 5 bases; junction bases outside the gene matches: 8. CDR3 length equals 14 residues. Germline CDR1 SGHTA, CDR2 FQGNSA. CDR3 DNA: TGTGCCAGCAGCCGACTGACAGGGCGCGAGACCCAGTACTTC. Its translation is CASSRLTGRETQYF.

J is TRBJ2-1 and V is TRBV7-8; D gene uncertain. This CDR3 contains 14 residues. V was pared by 0 bases and J by 6 bases, with 9 bases between. CDR1 and CDR2 from the germline V gene are SGHVS and FQNEAQ. CDR3 residues: CASSLALVRNEQFF. In nucleotides, the CDR3 is TGTGCCAGCAGCTTAGCTCTAGTCCGCAATGAGCAGTTCTTC.

The chain joins TRBV7-9 to TRBJ2-1; D not certain. The ends were cut back, 2 bases at V and 0 bases at J, with 11 bases in the middle. The CDR3 runs to 16 residues. Germline V gene sequence: CDR1 SEHNR, CDR2 FQNEAQ (reference sequence). CDR3: CASSLIQISSYNEQFF. CDR3 coding DNA: TGTGCCAGCAGCTTAATTCAGATCAGCTCCTACAATGAGCAGTTCTTC.

The chain employs TRBV6-6 and TRBJ2-7, with 9 bases lining up with TRBD2. With the DNA end fitting TRBJ2-5 better, the J assignment may be wrong. This CDR3 has 17 amino acids. The germline V gene encodes CDR1 MNHNY and CDR2 SVGAGI (reference sequence). CDR3 nucleotide sequence: TGTGCCAGCAGTTACTTGGTTAGCGGGAGTTTGAGAGAGACCCAGTACTTC. Its translation is CASSYLVSGSLRETQYF.

The chain uses TRBV4-1 and TRBJ2-1; the D gene is possibly TRBD2 (6 bases). The CDR3 totals 14 residues. Germline CDR1 MGHRA, CDR2 YSYEKL. The V gene lost 0 bases and the J gene lost 8 bases, with 11 bases spanning the gap. As DNA, the CDR3 is TGCGCCAGCAGCCAAGAGGAGGGATCCGATGAGCAGTTCTTC. Residues: CASSQEEGSDEQFF.

The V gene is TRBV20-1, the J gene TRBJ1-2; D ambiguous. V shed 0 bases and J shed 2 bases, with 19 bases lying between them. Germline V gene data show CDR1 as DFQATT and CDR2 as SNEGSKA (reference sequence). This CDR3 region has 17 residues. The CDR3 here is CSARDTTGIRINYGYTF. DNA of the CDR3: TGCAGTGCTAGAGATACTACGGGGATCCGGATCAACTATGGCTACACCTTC.

The chain recombines TRBV7-2 with TRBJ2-5; the D is unclear. This CDR3 is 15 amino acids long. Looked up from germline, CDR1 is SGHTA and CDR2 is FQGNSA. V was clipped by 5 bases and J by 5 bases, with 18 bases between them. The CDR3, as DNA: TGTGCCAGCAGCCAGGCTAAGGCAATTACCGAGACCCAGTACTTC. Translated: CASSQAKAITETQYF.

The V and J genes are TRBV18 and TRBJ2-2, with 9 bases matching TRBD2. Per the germline V gene, CDR1 is KGHSH and CDR2 is LQKENI. The V and J ends lost 3 bases and 1 base, in that order; junction bases with no gene match: 9. This CDR3 comprises 18 residues. CDR3 nucleotides: TGTGCCAGCTCACCGCTAAGATCTAGCGGGAAGAACACCGGGGAGCTGTTTTTT. Its translation: CASSPLRSSGKNTGELFF.

There are a few counts of this clonotype. The chain is built from TRBV29-1 and TRBJ1-2; D unclear. The CDR3 loop spans 13 amino acids. Trimming pared 3 bases from V and 4 bases from J, leaving 12 bases between. Germline V lookup: CDR1 SQVTM, CDR2 ANQGSEA. The CDR3 region is CSVDAQWGYGYTF. The CDR3, as DNA: TGCAGCGTTGATGCTCAATGGGGCTATGGCTACACCTTC.

The rearrangement joins TRBV28 to TRBJ2-7, with 8 bases aligning to TRBD1. V shed 5 bases, J shed 2 bases, and the junction held 8 bases outside the gene matches. Germline V gives CDR1 MDHEN, CDR2 SYDVKM. The CDR3 covers 15 residues. CDR3 region: CASSPPVTGAYEQYF. CDR3 sequence (DNA): TGTGCCAGCAGTCCCCCCGTGACAGGGGCCTACGAGCAGTACTTC.

The rearrangement uses TRBV7-2 and TRBJ2-7, with D unclear. This CDR3 is built from 13 residues. The germline CDR1 and CDR2 sequences are SGHTA and FQGNSA. Trimming removed 1 base at V and 3 bases at J, with 7 bases between. The CDR3 DNA reads TGTGCCAGCAGCTTAGGGACCTTCTACGAGCAGTACTTC. It translates to CASSLGTFYEQYF.

The chain links TRBV15 to TRBJ2-3; 7 bases align to TRBD2. This CDR3 is 16 amino acids long. The J segment lost 2 bases and the V segment lost 0 bases, leaving 5 bases of the junction unmatched. Germline V CDR1 and CDR2: LNHNV, YYDKDF (reference sequence). CDR3 protein: CATSRDLAGATDTQYF. The CDR3 bases are TGTGCCACCAGCAGAGATCTTGCGGGAGCCACAGATACGCAGTATTTT. Full variable domain (rest looked up from reference TRBV15 and TRBJ2-3): DAMVIQNPRYQVTQFGKPVTLSCSQTLNHNVMYWYQQKSSQAPKLLFHYYDKDFNNEADTPDNFQSRRPNTSFCFLDIRSPGLGDTAMYLCATSRDLAGATDTQYFGPGTRLTVL.

The V and J genes are TRBV5-1 and TRBJ2-7, with 8 bases fitting TRBD2. V dropped 4 bases and J dropped 3; count of bases not matched to a gene: 15. Germline V gene lookup returns CDR1 SGHRS and CDR2 YFSETQ. The CDR3 loop spans 17 amino acids. As DNA, the CDR3 is TGCGCCAGCAGCCGGGGGGGCAGGGGTCATCAAGACTACGAGCAGTACTTC. Its protein product is CASSRGGRGHQDYEQYF.

The CDR3 nucleotides are TGTGCCAGCAGTTCGCGTAATGAAAAACTGTTTTTT. As protein: CASSSRNEKLFF. This chain connects TRBV28 to TRBJ1-4; D remains ambiguous. This CDR3 is 12 amino acids long. The germline V gene has CDR1 MDHEN and CDR2 SYDVKM. V was clipped by 4 bases and J by 4 bases, with 4 bases between them.